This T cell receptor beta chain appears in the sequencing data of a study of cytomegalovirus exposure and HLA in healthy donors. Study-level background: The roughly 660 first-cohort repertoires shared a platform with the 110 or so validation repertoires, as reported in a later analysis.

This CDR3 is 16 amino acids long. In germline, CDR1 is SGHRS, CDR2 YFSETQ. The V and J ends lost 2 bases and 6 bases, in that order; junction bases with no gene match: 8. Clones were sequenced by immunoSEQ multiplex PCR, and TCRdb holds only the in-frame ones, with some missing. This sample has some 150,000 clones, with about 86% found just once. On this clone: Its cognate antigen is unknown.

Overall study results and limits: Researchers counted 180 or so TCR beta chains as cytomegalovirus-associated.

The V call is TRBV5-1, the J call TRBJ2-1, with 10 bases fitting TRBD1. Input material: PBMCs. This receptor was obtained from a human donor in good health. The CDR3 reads CASSFLKGTGVNEQFF. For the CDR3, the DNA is TGCGCCAGCAGCTTTTTAAAGGGGACAGGGGTCAATGAGCAGTTCTTC.